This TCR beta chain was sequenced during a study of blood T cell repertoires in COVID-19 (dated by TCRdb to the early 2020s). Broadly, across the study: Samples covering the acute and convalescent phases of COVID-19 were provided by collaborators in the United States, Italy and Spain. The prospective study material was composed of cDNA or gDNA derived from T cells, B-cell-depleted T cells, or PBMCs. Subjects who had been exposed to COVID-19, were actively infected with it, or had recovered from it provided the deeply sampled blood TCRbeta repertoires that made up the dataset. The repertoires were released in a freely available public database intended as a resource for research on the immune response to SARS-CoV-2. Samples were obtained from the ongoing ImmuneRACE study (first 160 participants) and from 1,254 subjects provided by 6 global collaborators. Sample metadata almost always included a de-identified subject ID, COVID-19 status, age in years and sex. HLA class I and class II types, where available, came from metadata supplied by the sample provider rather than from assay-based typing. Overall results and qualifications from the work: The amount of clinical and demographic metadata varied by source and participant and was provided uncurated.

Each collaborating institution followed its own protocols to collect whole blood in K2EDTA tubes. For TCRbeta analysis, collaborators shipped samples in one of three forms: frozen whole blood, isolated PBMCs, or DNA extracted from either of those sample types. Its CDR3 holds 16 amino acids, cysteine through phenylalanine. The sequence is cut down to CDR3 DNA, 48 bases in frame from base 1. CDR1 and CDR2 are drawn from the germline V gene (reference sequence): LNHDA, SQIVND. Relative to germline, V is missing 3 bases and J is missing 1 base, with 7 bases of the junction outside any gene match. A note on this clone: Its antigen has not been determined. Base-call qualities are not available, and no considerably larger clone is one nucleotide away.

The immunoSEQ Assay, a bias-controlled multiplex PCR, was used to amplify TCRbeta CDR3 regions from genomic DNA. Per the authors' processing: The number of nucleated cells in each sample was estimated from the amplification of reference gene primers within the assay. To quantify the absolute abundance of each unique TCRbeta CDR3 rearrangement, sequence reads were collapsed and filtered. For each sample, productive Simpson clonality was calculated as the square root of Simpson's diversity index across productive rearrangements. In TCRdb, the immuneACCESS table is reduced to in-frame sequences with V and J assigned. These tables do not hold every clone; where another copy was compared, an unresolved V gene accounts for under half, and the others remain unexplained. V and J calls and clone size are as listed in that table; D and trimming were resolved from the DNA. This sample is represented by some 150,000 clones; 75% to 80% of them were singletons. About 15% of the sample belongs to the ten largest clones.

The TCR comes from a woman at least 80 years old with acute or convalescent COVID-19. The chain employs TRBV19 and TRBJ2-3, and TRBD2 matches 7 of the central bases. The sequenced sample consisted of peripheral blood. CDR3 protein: CASSIGLAAGTDTQYF. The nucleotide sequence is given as TGTGCCAGTAGTATCGGGCTAGCGGCGGGCACAGATACGCAGTATTTT.